Shown below are 23 T cell receptor beta chains from a single sample sequenced in a study of blood T cell repertoires in COVID-19. TCRdb keeps only in-frame clones here, not all; method: immunoSEQ multiplex PCR. The sample carries some 120,000 clones, about 90% recorded once. Sequenced sample: peripheral blood. The receptor set was obtained from a woman aged 60-75 years with acute or convalescent COVID-19.

The V and J genes are TRBV2 and TRBJ2-7; D is undetermined. The CDR3 totals 12 residues. Germline V CDR1 and CDR2: SNHLY, FYNNEI. Trimming took 2 bases from V and 4 from J, leaving 6 bases between them. The CDR3 loop is CASSEQVYEQYV. CDR3 coding DNA: TGTGCCAGCAGTGAACAGGTGTACGAGCAGTACGTC.

The CDR3 region has the DNA TGTGCCAGCAGCATAGGGGGGGCCGAAGAAAAACTGTTTTTT. Protein sequence: CASSIGGAEEKLFF. This rearrangement joins TRBV5-4 to TRBJ1-4, with D possibly matching TRBD1 (6 bases). Trimming stripped 4 bases from V and 8 bases from J, with 15 bases between. There are 14 residues in the CDR3. Germline V gene data show CDR1 as SGHNT and CDR2 as YYREEE (reference sequence). Filled out from reference TRBV5-4 and TRBJ1-4, the complete variable domain reads ETGVTQSPTHLIKTRGQQVTLRCSSQSGHNTVSWYQQALGQGPQFIFQYYREEENGRGNFPPRFSGLQFPNYSSELNVNALELDDSALYLCASSIGGAEEKLFFGSGTQLSVL.

The J gene is TRBJ1-1, the V gene TRBV2, with 9 bases identical to TRBD1. The V gene's germline CDR1 is SNHLY and CDR2 FYNNEI. Losses at the gene ends were 10 bases for V and 4 bases for J; bases not matched to a gene: 7. The CDR3 consists of 13 residues. The CDR3 nucleotides are TGTGCCACCAAGGAACAGGGGGCCACTGAAGCTTTCTTT. Amino acids: CATKEQGATEAFF.

The rearrangement joins TRBV7-9 to TRBJ2-3, with D unresolved. The V end lost 5 bases, the J end lost 2 bases, and 11 bases lay between the germline ends. From germline, CDR1 is SEHNR and CDR2 FQNEAQ (reference sequence). CDR3 length equals 14 residues. The CDR3 coding sequence is TGTGCCAGCAGCCACGACACCTCCACAGATACGCAGTATTTT. Protein sequence: CASSHDTSTDTQYF.

V is TRBV10-3 and J is TRBJ2-1, with TRBD2 identical over 8 bases. This CDR3 region has 15 residues. Looked up from germline, CDR1 is ENHRY and CDR2 is SYGVKD. With V trimmed by 3 bases and J by 6 bases, 7 bases remained unmatched. CDR3 bases: TGTGCCATCAGTGACGGGACTAGGAAATCCAATGAGCAGTTCTTC. Protein: CAISDGTRKSNEQFF.

The chain is built from TRBV5-4 and TRBJ2-5; tentatively, D is TRBD2 (6 bases). From germline, CDR1 is SGHNT and CDR2 YYREEE (reference sequence). This CDR3 comprises 15 residues. V was pared by 1 base and J by 5 bases, with 15 bases between. CDR3 nucleotide sequence: TGTGCCAGCAGCTTGAGGGCCGGGGGTTGGGAGACCCAGTACTTC. This codes for CASSLRAGGWETQYF.

The rearrangement links TRBV19 to TRBJ2-5; 9 nucleotides match TRBD1. Germline V CDR1 and CDR2: LNHDA, SQIVND (reference sequence). With 2 bases clipped from V and 2 bases from J, the junction kept 9 bases outside the gene matches. This CDR3 is 17 amino acids long. The CDR3, as DNA: TGTGCCAGTAGTATATCCGGGACAGGGCTTTCACAAGAGACCCAGTACTTC. This encodes CASSISGTGLSQETQYF. The complete variable domain, with remaining parts taken from reference TRBV19 and TRBJ2-5, reads DGGITQSPKYLFRKEGQNVTLSCEQNLNHDAMYWYRQDPGQGLRLIYYSQIVNDFQKGDIAEGYSVSREKKESFPLTVTSAQKNPTAFYLCASSISGTGLSQETQYFGPGTRLLVL.

Only one count was recorded for this clone. The chain is built from TRBV7-9 and TRBJ2-2; 9 bases align to TRBD2. Germline CDR1 is SEHNR and CDR2 is FQNEAQ (reference sequence). This CDR3 has 15 amino acids. J was trimmed by 5 bases and V by 5 bases; bases with no gene match: 6. CDR3 region: CASSLSGSGTGELFF. The CDR3 DNA sequence: TGTGCCAGCAGCCTTAGCGGGAGCGGTACCGGGGAGCTGTTTTTT.

The chain employs TRBV18 and TRBJ2-3; 11 positions agree with TRBD1. Trimming took 10 bases from V and 5 from J; bases not matched to a gene: 11. Germline V gene sequence: CDR1 KGHSH, CDR2 LQKENI. The CDR3 extends over 15 amino acids. The CDR3 reads CATWEGQGAGDTQYF. In DNA, the CDR3 is TGTGCCACCTGGGAAGGACAGGGGGCAGGAGATACGCAGTATTTT.

This clone was seen only once. This rearrangement joins TRBV28 to TRBJ2-3; D might be TRBD1 (6 bases). The CDR3 has 20 residues. Germline V gene data show CDR1 as MDHEN and CDR2 as SYDVKM. V was pared by 1 base and J by 2 bases, with 25 bases between. CDR3 protein: CASSLYSIFTGNPPTDTQYF. The DNA of the CDR3 is TGTGCCAGCAGTTTATACTCGATTTTCACAGGGAATCCCCCCACAGATACGCAGTATTTT.

The CDR3 sequence is CASSYSLLGQLSNQPQHF. In DNA form, the CDR3 reads TGTGCCAGCAGTTACTCCTTGTTGGGGCAGCTTAGCAATCAGCCCCAGCATTTT. This chain joins TRBV6-2 or TRBV6-3 and TRBJ1-5; D may be TRBD1 (5 bases). The CDR3 has 18 residues. CDR1 MNHEY and CDR2 SVGEGT come from the germline V gene. The V gene lost 0 bases and the J gene lost 0 bases, with 15 bases spanning the gap.

The genes are TRBV19 and TRBJ2-1, with 7 bases lining up with TRBD1. CDR1 and CDR2 from the germline V gene are LNHDA and SQIVND (reference sequence). CDR3 length equals 15 residues. V trimming: 10 bases; J trimming: 9 bases; junction bases outside the gene matches: 18. CDR3 sequence: CATKQGSDVLREQFF. The CDR3 DNA sequence: TGTGCCACCAAACAGGGGTCAGACGTTTTGCGTGAGCAGTTCTTC.

V usage is TRBV19 and J usage is TRBJ2-2; TRBD2 matches 8 bases. This CDR3 is built from 14 residues. Trimming at V came to 7 bases and at J to 5 bases, leaving 6 bases not matched to a gene. Germline loops: CDR1 LNHDA, CDR2 SQIVND (reference sequence). As DNA, the CDR3 is TGTGCCAGTACCAAAGCGGGGGCGACCGGGGAGCTGTTTTTT. The encoded protein is CASTKAGATGELFF. The full variable domain, rest sourced from reference TRBV19 and TRBJ2-2, is DGGITQSPKYLFRKEGQNVTLSCEQNLNHDAMYWYRQDPGQGLRLIYYSQIVNDFQKGDIAEGYSVSREKKESFPLTVTSAQKNPTAFYLCASTKAGATGELFFGEGSRLTVL.

The chain employs TRBV25-1 and TRBJ1-1; TRBD1 matches at 9 bases. The CDR3 totals 13 residues. J was trimmed by 9 bases and V by 7 bases; bases with no gene match: 9. Per the germline V gene, CDR1 is MGHDK and CDR2 is SYGVNS. As DNA, the CDR3 is TGTGCCAGCACCCGACAGGGGGGTCGCCAAGCTTTCTTT. This codes for CASTRQGGRQAFF.

The rearrangement uses TRBV5-4 and TRBJ2-1; 10 positions agree with TRBD2. CDR1 is SGHNT, CDR2 YYREEE, per germline (reference sequence). CDR3 size: 15 residues. V was clipped by 0 bases and J by 11 bases; unmatched bases: 8. The CDR3 spells CASSLGTSGNQKQFF. CDR3 nucleotides: TGTGCCAGCAGCTTGGGGACTAGCGGTAATCAGAAGCAGTTCTTC.

This sequence joins TRBV19 and TRBJ1-2; TRBD1 might be the D (5 bases). V dropped 3 bases and J dropped 8 bases, with 13 bases sitting between them. The CDR3 spans 13 residues. The germline CDR1 and CDR2 sequences are LNHDA and SQIVND (reference sequence). CDR3 region: CASSMVRASGYTF. In DNA, the CDR3 is TGTGCCAGTAGTATGGTCAGGGCGAGCGGCTACACCTTC.

Only a few counts were recorded for this clone. The CDR3 DNA reads as TGTGCCACCGCCCCCCATGAGGGCCAGCCCCAGCATTTT. This encodes CATAPHEGQPQHF. The chain is built from TRBV15 and TRBJ1-5, with D unclear. This CDR3 has 13 amino acids. CDR1 and CDR2 (germline): LNHNV, YYDKDF (reference sequence). The V end was cut by 8 bases, the J end by 7 bases, with 15 bases between.

This rearrangement joins TRBV27 to TRBJ1-1; a weak D match, TRBD1 (5 bases). Germline V gives CDR1 MNHEY, CDR2 SMNVEV (reference sequence). CDR3 size: 14 residues. The V and J ends lost 4 bases and 5 bases respectively, with 14 bases between them. The DNA of the CDR3 is TGTGCCAGCAGTTACACTGGGGCGCGGACTGAAGCTTTCTTT. Translation gives CASSYTGARTEAFF.

The chain carries TRBV3-1 (or the pseudogene TRBV3-2) and TRBJ2-1; D not certain. V was shortened by 0 bases and J by 7 bases, with 10 bases between the two germline ends. CDR3 length: 14 residues. CDR1 and CDR2 from the germline V gene are LGHDT and YNNKEL (reference sequence). The CDR3 DNA reads as TGTGCCAGCAGCCAAGATCACTTCTTGAATGAGCAGTTCTTC. This codes for CASSQDHFLNEQFF.

The chain uses TRBV9 and TRBJ1-3, with D possibly being TRBD1 (5 bases). Germline values: CDR1 SGDLS, CDR2 YYNGEE. The CDR3 covers 14 residues. Trimming removed 5 bases from V and 3 bases from J, with 12 bases in between. The CDR3, as DNA: TGTGCCAGCAGTGGAGGGGCCCATGGAAACACCATATATTTT. Residues: CASSGGAHGNTIYF.

The gene calls are TRBV2 and TRBJ1-2; D perhaps matches TRBD1 (5 bases). Germline V gene data show CDR1 as SNHLY and CDR2 as FYNNEI. The CDR3 loop spans 14 amino acids. V was cut by 7 bases and J by 2 bases, with 14 bases left in between. The CDR3 here is CASIPQEGNYGYTF. CDR3 in DNA: TGTGCCAGCATCCCTCAGGAGGGGAACTATGGCTACACCTTC.

This clone has only a few counts. This rearrangement joins TRBV5-6 to TRBJ1-6, with 8 bases matching TRBD1. This CDR3 contains 17 residues. V lost 1 base, J lost 10 bases, and 13 bases stayed unmatched. Germline V CDR1 and CDR2: SGHDT, YYEEEE. The CDR3, as DNA: TGTGCCAGCAGCTTGAATGGACAGGGATGGGGAGGGTCACCCCTCCACTTT. Protein: CASSLNGQGWGGSPLHF.

The rearrangement links TRBV11-2 to TRBJ1-4; a possible D gene is TRBD1 (5 bases). This CDR3 is built from 15 residues. Trimming took 5 bases from V and 4 from J, leaving 14 bases between them. CDR1 is SGHAT, CDR2 FQNNGV, per germline. The CDR3 is CASSAGQALNEKLFF. The CDR3 DNA reads TGTGCCAGCAGCGCCGGACAAGCCCTTAATGAAAAACTGTTTTTT. Together with reference TRBV11-2 and TRBJ1-4, the CDR3 gives the full variable domain: EAGVAQSPRYKIIEKRQSVAFWCNPISGHATLYWYQQILGQGPKLLIQFQNNGVVDDSQLPKDRFSAERLKGVDSTLKIQPAKLEDSAVYLCASSAGQALNEKLFFGSGTQLSVL.